The 6 T cell receptor beta chains listed next were all sequenced from one sample in a study of cytomegalovirus exposure and HLA in healthy donors. The PCR ran on 60 Vbeta and 13 Jbeta primers. This table comes from immunoSEQ multiplex PCR, and its TCRdb copy is limited to in-frame clones, with some not included. Among 130,000 to 150,000 clones listed, around 80% were seen once. Sequencing was done on a sample of PBMCs. The receptors derive from a woman between 35 and 50 years old in good health and CMV-seropositive.

The V gene is TRBV29-1, the J gene TRBJ2-5, with no clear D. Germline V gives CDR1 SQVTM, CDR2 ANQGSEA. The CDR3 spans 12 residues. V lost 7 bases and J lost 3, with 12 bases in between. The CDR3 DNA sequence: TGCAGCGCCCTAGGAGTGAAAGAGACCCAGTACTTC. Its protein is CSALGVKETQYF.

The chain recombines TRBV30 with TRBJ2-5, with 13 bases matching TRBD2. CDR1 GTSNPN and CDR2 SVGIG come from the germline V gene (reference sequence). J lost 2 bases, V lost 3 bases, and 6 bases had no gene match. CDR3 size: 16 residues. The CDR3 loop reads CAWSGTSGTNQETQYF. The CDR3 region has the DNA TGTGCCTGGAGCGGGACTAGCGGGACTAATCAAGAGACCCAGTACTTC.

The chain is built from TRBV5-1 and TRBJ2-1; 9 bases agree with TRBD2. V lost 1 base, J lost 6 bases, and 11 bases stayed unmatched. The CDR3 sequence is 17 residues long. Germline values: CDR1 SGHRS, CDR2 YFSETQ. The CDR3 here is CASSLISGSLGSNEQFF. The CDR3 nucleotides are TGCGCCAGCAGCTTGATTAGCGGGAGTTTGGGGAGCAATGAGCAGTTCTTC.

The rearrangement joins TRBV5-1 to TRBJ2-1; TRBD1 might be the D (6 bases). Germline CDR1 reads SGHRS; CDR2 reads YFSETQ. V dropped 4 bases and J dropped 5 bases, with 25 bases sitting between them. The CDR3 is 18 amino acids. This chain's CDR3 is CASSAWTGQPNNNNEQFF. Here the CDR3 DNA reads TGCGCCAGCAGCGCATGGACGGGACAACCCAATAATAACAATGAGCAGTTCTTC.

As concerns this clone: At one end, the junction sequence differs from germline, possibly due to a read error. This CDR3 is also generated by other DNA sequences in the sample. The chain uses TRBV27 and TRBJ1-6; D is unclear. Looked up from germline, CDR1 is MNHEY and CDR2 is SMNVEV (reference sequence). This CDR3 region has 13 residues. The CDR3 sequence is CASSYSGNSPLHF. CDR3 bases: TGTGCCAGCAGTTATTCCGGTAATTCCCCCCTCCACTTT.

This clone has just a few counts. This rearrangement joins TRBV28 to TRBJ1-2; 8 nucleotides line up with TRBD1. The CDR3 loop spans 15 amino acids. The J segment lost 2 bases and the V segment lost 5 bases, leaving 7 bases of the junction unmatched. Germline V CDR1 and CDR2: MDHEN, SYDVKM. CDR3 region: CASSPRTGINYGYTF. CDR3 bases: TGTGCCAGCAGTCCGCGGACAGGGATAAACTATGGCTACACCTTC.